One sample yielded the 6 T cell receptor beta chains listed below, sequenced in a study of breast tumors, draining lymph nodes, adjacent tissues. TCRdb re-called the multiplex PCR reads through MiXCR, storing one row per CDR3 protein. The sample carries 150,000 to 200,000 distinct CDR3 sequences, 25% to 40% recorded once. Axillary draining lymph nodes of breast cancer patients supplied the node samples. The sample taken for sequencing was axillary lymph node tissue. The receptors derive from a female donor with breast cancer. Some clones in this sample may be carry-over from other donors' samples.

This clonotype was seen only a few times. The chain employs TRBV27 and TRBJ2-2; no reliable D call. The CDR3 spans 11 residues. Trimming removed 2 bases from V and 7 bases from J, with 2 bases in between. CDR1 MNHEY and CDR2 SMNVEV come from the germline V gene (reference sequence). CDR3 amino acids: CASSLIGELFF. CDR3 DNA: TGTGCCAGCAGTTTAATCGGGGAGCTGTTTTTT.

The chain recombines TRBV19 with TRBJ1-6, with 9 bases fitting TRBD1. Germline CDR1 is LNHDA and CDR2 is SQIVND (reference sequence). This CDR3 is built from 14 residues. V lost 11 bases to trimming and J lost 9 bases; unmatched junction nucleotides: 11. CDR3 in DNA: TGTGCCTCAAACAGGGGACAGGGAAGTTCACCCCTCCACTTT. Translation gives CASNRGQGSSPLHF.

On this clonotype itself: At one boundary the junction diverges from the germline segment, which might be a read error. The chain is built from TRBV7-2 and TRBJ1-6; 7 bases agree with TRBD1. Germline assignment: CDR1 SGHTA and CDR2 FQGNSA. This CDR3 contains 13 residues. The CDR3 loop is CVSSLDRDSPLHF. CDR3 in DNA: TGTGTCAGCAGCCTAGACAGGGACTCACCCCTCCACTTT.

The chain uses TRBV19 and TRBJ2-7; perhaps TRBD2 as D (6 bases). This CDR3 is built from 14 residues. CDR1 and CDR2 (germline): LNHDA, SQIVND (reference sequence). V gave up 5 bases and J gave up 2 bases, with 13 bases separating them. CDR3 loop: CASSSSGFPYEQYF. CDR3 coding DNA: TGTGCCAGTAGTTCCAGCGGGTTTCCCTACGAGCAGTACTTC.

In its sample, this clonotype was seen many times. V and J are TRBV20-1 and TRBJ2-7, with D possibly matching TRBD1 (5 bases). The length of the CDR3 is 14 residues. Trimming took 2 bases from V and 6 from J, leaving 17 bases between them. Germline V gives CDR1 DFQATT, CDR2 SNEGSKA (reference sequence). In DNA form, the CDR3 reads TGCAGTGCTAGACAACCAGGGCCTCCTGGCGAGCAGTACTTC. Protein sequence: CSARQPGPPGEQYF.

V is TRBV19 and J is TRBJ2-1; 11 nucleotides agree with TRBD2. Germline V lookup: CDR1 LNHDA, CDR2 SQIVND (reference sequence). V lost 5 bases, J lost 7 bases, and 10 bases stayed unmatched. This CDR3 has 16 residues. In nucleotides, the CDR3 is TGTGCCAGTAGTTCCATAACTAGCGGGAGAACGAATGAGCAGTTCTTC. It translates to CASSSITSGRTNEQFF.